These 7 T cell receptor beta chains were all obtained from the same sample, sequenced in a study of T cells in Graves' hyperthyroidism and ophthalmopathy. What was amplified from RNA transcripts were TCR beta CDR3 regions. RT-PCR in the first round (using the HTBI primer set) targeted the TCR CDR3. TCRdb re-analysed the multiplex PCR reads in MiXCR, keeping a single row per CDR3 protein. In the table there are around 690,000 distinct CDR3 sequences, more than 20% of which are singletons. Material for sequencing was blood. The origin of the receptors is a man between 25 and 39 years old with Graves' ophthalmopathy.

On this clonotype itself: A read error is possible here, since a much larger clone lies one base away. V gene TRBV12-3 or TRBV12-4 combines with J gene TRBJ1-2; the D is unclear. This CDR3 spans 12 amino acids. The CDR3 sequence is CASSLEPDGSTF. CDR3 coding DNA: TGTGCCAGCAGTTTAGAGCCGGATGGCTCCACCTTC.

As DNA, the CDR3 is TGCGCCAGCAGCCAGGGGCAGGAACTCTACGAGCAGTACTTC. As protein: CASSQGQELYEQYF. The chain combines TRBV4-1 with TRBJ2-7; tentative D call: TRBD1 (5 bases). The germline gives CDR1 MGHRA, CDR2 YSYEKL. The ends were cut back, 3 bases at V and 3 bases at J, with 12 bases in the middle. The CDR3 is 14 residues long.

V gene TRBV20-1 combines with J gene TRBJ1-4; tentative D call: TRBD1 (6 bases). The CDR3 is 16 amino acids. CDR1 is DFQATT, CDR2 SNEGSKA, per germline (reference sequence). Trimming left V 1 base short and J 0 bases short, with 12 bases between. The CDR3 DNA reads as TGCAGTGCTAGAGGGGGACACGACCCAACTAATGAAAAACTGTTTTTT. This sequence encodes CSARGGHDPTNEKLFF.

The V call is TRBV11-2, the J call TRBJ2-5; D is perhaps TRBD2 (6 bases). This CDR3 is 16 amino acids long. Germline loops: CDR1 SGHAT, CDR2 FQNNGV. V was trimmed by 3 bases and J by 7 bases, leaving 21 bases between them. The CDR3 bases are TGTGCCAGCAGCTTGGGAGTAGCGGTAGAGTCGGCGACCCAGTACTTC. This gives the protein CASSLGVAVESATQYF.

This clonotype has more than one count but fewer than ten. The chain uses TRBV28 and TRBJ2-7; weak D call: TRBD1 (6 bases). Germline-derived CDR1 and CDR2 are MDHEN and SYDVKM. V gave up 5 bases and J gave up 5 bases, with 10 bases separating them. The CDR3 contains 12 residues. In DNA, the CDR3 is TGTGCCAGCAGTAGGAACAGGGACGAGCAGTACTTC. Protein product: CASSRNRDEQYF.

The chain is built from TRBV6-5 and TRBJ2-7; TRBD2 agrees at 7 bases. The V segment lost 4 bases and the J segment 6 bases; nucleotides outside the gene matches: 12. The CDR3 totals 15 residues. Germline V gene data show CDR1 as MNHEY and CDR2 as SVGAGI. Written as DNA, the CDR3 is TGTGCCAGCAGTTTTGCGGGAGTTCTGCCGATCGAGCAGTACTTC. Encoded protein: CASSFAGVLPIEQYF.

This clonotype has ten or more counts. This sequence joins TRBV28 and TRBJ2-1; 7 nucleotides align to TRBD1. The germline CDR1 and CDR2 sequences are MDHEN and SYDVKM. Losses at the gene ends were 4 bases for V and 4 bases for J; bases not matched to a gene: 4. CDR3 length: 14 residues. The CDR3 DNA reads as TGTGCCAGCAGTTCCAACAGGGGATACAATGAGCAGTTCTTC. Amino acid sequence: CASSSNRGYNEQFF. The complete variable domain, with remaining parts taken from reference TRBV28 and TRBJ2-1, reads DVKVTQSSRYLVKRTGEKVFLECVQDMDHENMFWYRQDPGLGLRLIYFSYDVKMKEKGDIPEGYSVSREKKERFSLILESASTNQTSMYLCASSSNRGYNEQFFGPGTRLTVL.